The 28 T cell receptor beta chains below come from one sample, sequenced in a study of T cell clonality in common variable immunodeficiency. The repertoire was sequenced with immunoSEQ multiplex PCR; TCRdb's copy has only in-frame clones and lacks some. The sample has about 44,000 clones, none seen only once. Sequences were obtained from peripheral blood mononuclear cells. The receptor source for this set is a person aged 18-70 years in good health.

The table lists this clone with many counts. The missing CDR3 end, 3 residues past where the read stops, is filled in from the germline J gene. The J gene is TRBJ2-3, the V gene TRBV19; D remains ambiguous. The CDR3 is 13 residues long. Germline V CDR1 and CDR2: LNHDA, SQIVND (reference sequence). V lost 7 bases and J lost 2, with 10 bases in between. CDR3 residues: CASKWSDTDTQYF. CDR3 DNA (partial): TGTGCCAGTAAATGGAGCGACACAGATACG.

This clone was detected ten times or more. The CDR3 sequence is CASSLQGRFRETQYF. Partial CDR3 DNA: TGTGCCAGCAGCTTGCAGGGCAGGTTTAGGGAGACC. V usage is TRBV5-6 and J usage is TRBJ2-5, with TRBD1 as a possible D gene (5 bases). The observed sequence ends 3 residues before the CDR3 terminus, with the missing tail filled in from the germline J gene. Germline V gene sequence: CDR1 SGHDT, CDR2 YYEEEE. V dropped 1 base and J dropped 5 bases, with 15 bases sitting between them. This CDR3 is 15 amino acids long.

This clone was seen repeatedly, ten times or more. Read data end 3 residues before the CDR3 end; the end is taken from the germline J gene. The chain joins TRBV19 to TRBJ2-7, with D unclear. V was clipped by 0 bases and J by 4 bases, with 7 bases between them. This CDR3 contains 13 residues. CDR1 and CDR2 (germline): LNHDA, SQIVND (reference sequence). CDR3 bases read: TGTGCCAGTAGTATAGATAGGGCGTACGAG. Translation: CASSIDRAYE. The full CDR3 is CASSIDRAYEQYF.

This clone was seen at least ten times. The missing CDR3 end, 3 residues past where the read stops, is filled in from the germline J gene. This chain uses TRBV20-1 with TRBJ1-2; TRBD1 matches at 8 bases. The germline CDR1 and CDR2 sequences are DFQATT and SNEGSKA (reference sequence). The CDR3 runs to 15 residues. The DNA read from the CDR3 is TGCAGTGCTAGAAACCTCATCGGACAGGGCCAGGGC. This gives the protein CSARNLIGQGQG. The complete CDR3 sequence is CSARNLIGQGQGYTF.

On this clone: The CDR3 end lies 3 residues beyond the end of the read and is filled in from the germline J gene. The rearrangement joins TRBV5-1 to TRBJ2-7; 11 positions agree with TRBD1. Unmatched junction bases numbered 14, after V lost 3 bases and J lost 3 bases. The CDR3 is made up of 18 amino acids. The germline gives CDR1 SGHRS, CDR2 YFSETQ. The DNA read from the CDR3 is TGCGCCAGCAGCTCTTGGACAGGGGGCTACGACATTCACTACGAG. Its protein product is CASSSWTGGYDIHYE. The full CDR3 reads CASSSWTGGYDIHYEQYF.

This clone has ten or more counts. The read ends 3 residues shy of where the CDR3 ends; the end is completed using the germline J gene. This sequence joins TRBV4-2 and TRBJ1-5; 8 bases fit TRBD1. Trimming at V came to 0 bases and at J to 0 bases, leaving 4 bases not matched to a gene. CDR1 and CDR2 (germline): LGHNA, YNFKEQ. This CDR3 is 17 amino acids long. The sequenced part of the CDR3 DNA is TGTGCCAGCAGCCAAGATGGGACAGGAAATAGCAATCAGCCC. It codes for CASSQDGTGNSNQP. The entire CDR3 sequence reads CASSQDGTGNSNQPQHF.

The table lists this clone with many counts. CDR3 bases read: TGTGCCAGCAGCTTGGACACCAGCTCTGGGGCCAACGTC. This codes for CASSLDTSSGANV. The entire CDR3 protein is CASSLDTSSGANVLTF. The chain recombines TRBV7-3 with TRBJ2-6; D may be TRBD1 (5 bases). The CDR3 goes on 3 residues after the read ends, and that part is filled in from the germline J gene. V lost 3 bases, J lost 0 bases, and 9 bases lay in between. Germline CDR1 reads SGHTA; CDR2 reads FQGTGA. CDR3 length equals 16 residues.

This clone was counted many times. The CDR3 is cut off 3 residues early in the read; its end comes from the germline J gene. The V gene is TRBV19, the J gene TRBJ1-5; 10 bases line up with TRBD1. Germline assignment: CDR1 LNHDA and CDR2 SQIVND (reference sequence). This CDR3 is built from 15 residues. Trimming removed 4 bases from V and 2 bases from J; junction bases left unmatched: 2. CDR3 in amino acids: CASSKDRGGNQPQHF. The sequenced part of the CDR3 DNA is TGTGCCAGTAGTAAGGACAGGGGGGGCAATCAGCCC.

This clone was counted ten times or more. The read comes to an end 3 residues before the CDR3 does, leaving the germline J gene to fill in the end. The rearrangement links TRBV7-3 to TRBJ2-7; 14 bases agree with TRBD2. V was clipped by 0 bases and J by 5 bases; unmatched bases: 9. The CDR3 runs 18 residues. Germline CDR1 SGHTA, CDR2 FQGTGA. The CDR3 loop reads CASSLTGTSGRYAHEQYF. The CDR3 DNA, read in part, is TGTGCCAGCAGCTTAACAGGGACTAGCGGGAGATACGCCCACGAG.

This clone was found a few times. The read ends 3 residues before the CDR3 terminus; that terminus is restored from the germline J gene. V is TRBV2 and J is TRBJ2-7; 7 bases align to TRBD1. CDR3 length: 15 residues. The germline gives CDR1 SNHLY, CDR2 FYNNEI. V lost 5 bases and J lost 0; bases outside the gene matches: 7. The DNA read from the CDR3 is TGTGCCAGCAGTAAACCTACAGGGGCCTCCTACGAG. As protein: CASSKPTGASYE. The full CDR3 protein reads CASSKPTGASYEQYF.

This clone was counted a few times. The read terminates 3 residues ahead of where the CDR3 ends, so the germline J gene completes it. V usage is TRBV25-1 and J usage is TRBJ2-3, with D perhaps matching TRBD2 (6 bases). The CDR3 has 15 residues. The V end was cut by 2 bases, the J end by 5 bases, with 14 bases between. From germline, CDR1 is MGHDK and CDR2 SYGVNS. The chain's CDR3 is CASSEIGTAGDTQYF. The DNA read from the CDR3 is TGTGCCAGCAGTGAAATAGGGACTGCTGGAGATACG.

This clone has ten or more counts. The sequence runs out 3 residues before the end of the CDR3; the remainder is reconstructed from the germline J gene. This chain links TRBV4-1 with TRBJ2-7; D may be TRBD2 (6 bases). V lost 3 bases to trimming and J lost 4 bases, with 13 bases between them. CDR1 is MGHRA, CDR2 YSYEKL, per germline. The CDR3 is 14 residues long. CDR3 DNA (partial): TGCGCCAGCAGCCAGGAGGGGTTAGGTTACGAG. This encodes CASSQEGLGYE. The whole CDR3 protein reads CASSQEGLGYEQYF.

This clone was counted ten times or more. The read halts 3 residues ahead of the CDR3 end, with the missing end drawn from the germline J gene. V gene TRBV19 combines with J gene TRBJ2-5; 8 nucleotides match TRBD1. Germline CDR1 reads LNHDA; CDR2 reads SQIVND (reference sequence). This CDR3 region has 13 residues. V was clipped by 3 bases and J by 7 bases; unmatched bases: 4. This chain's CDR3 is CASSMGDRLTQYF. Partial CDR3 DNA: TGTGCCAGTAGTATGGGGGACAGGTTGACC.

This clone has a count of ten or more. Read data end 3 residues before the CDR3 end; the end is taken from the germline J gene. The chain uses TRBV20-1 and TRBJ2-7; tentatively, D is TRBD1 (6 bases). The CDR3 has 15 residues. V was pared by 6 bases and J by 3 bases, with 21 bases between. Germline assignment: CDR1 DFQATT and CDR2 SNEGSKA (reference sequence). CDR3: CSAPSPGHGLYEQYF. The CDR3 DNA, read in part, is TGCAGTGCCCCTAGTCCGGGACACGGACTCTACGAG.

This clone occurred many times. The CDR3 extends 3 residues past the end of the read, so its final part is completed from the germline J gene. This chain links TRBV7-9 with TRBJ2-7; TRBD1 agrees at 8 bases. There are 14 residues in the CDR3. The J segment lost 3 bases and the V segment lost 1 base, leaving 2 bases of the junction unmatched. The V gene's germline CDR1 is SEHNR and CDR2 FQNEAQ (reference sequence). The CDR3 loop reads CASSLVGTGYEQYF. Partial CDR3 DNA: TGTGCCAGCAGCTTAGTAGGGACAGGCTACGAG. The full variable domain, with the rest looked up from reference TRBV7-9 and TRBJ2-7, is DTGVSQNPRHKITKRGQNVTFRCDPISEHNRLYWYRQTLGQGPEFLTYFQNEAQLEKSRLLSDRFSAERPKGSFSTLEIQRTEQGDSAMYLCASSLVGTGYEQYFGPGTRLTVT.

In regard to this clone: The read gets to within 3 residues of the CDR3 end, and the germline J gene fills in the rest. The chain links TRBV2 to TRBJ1-6; possible D gene TRBD1, 5 bases. Germline V lookup: CDR1 SNHLY, CDR2 FYNNEI. This CDR3 is 17 amino acids long. V dropped 2 bases and J dropped 0 bases, with 11 bases sitting between them. CDR3 loop: CASSEWQGSSYNSPLHF. CDR3 bases read: TGTGCCAGCAGTGAATGGCAGGGAAGCTCCTATAATTCACCC.

This clone appeared many times. The sequenced CDR3 bases are TGCGCCAGCCGAGAAGCAGGGAACGACAACTATGGC. Translated: CASREAGNDNYG. The full CDR3 reads CASREAGNDNYGYTF. The chain couples TRBV5-1 to TRBJ1-2, with D possibly being TRBD1 (5 bases). The read terminates 3 residues ahead of where the CDR3 ends, so the germline J gene completes it. The CDR3 is 15 amino acids. Per the germline V gene, CDR1 is SGHRS and CDR2 is YFSETQ. The ends were cut back, 7 bases at V and 2 bases at J, with 18 bases in the middle.

This clone was counted at least ten times. Read coverage stops 3 residues before the CDR3 terminus; the germline J gene supplies the remainder. The genes are TRBV14 and TRBJ2-5, with unresolved D. Germline CDR1 SGHDN, CDR2 FVKESK. V gave up 1 base and J gave up 5 bases, with 8 bases separating them. The CDR3 has 13 amino acids. The CDR3 spells CASSQVYWETQYF. The sequenced part of the CDR3 DNA is TGTGCCAGCAGCCAAGTGTACTGGGAGACC.

This clone was observed at least ten times. The read ends 3 residues early relative to the CDR3; the germline J gene fills the gap. The chain joins TRBV10-3 to TRBJ2-5; 9 positions agree with TRBD1. The length of the CDR3 is 14 residues. In germline, CDR1 is ENHRY, CDR2 SYGVKD. The junction had 4 bases not matched to a gene; V was cut back by 4 bases and J by 4 bases. The sequenced CDR3 bases are TGTGCCATCAGTGTCGGGACAGGGAGAGAGACC. As protein: CAISVGTGRET. The CDR3 in full is CAISVGTGRETQYF.

There are many counts of this clone. The read terminates 3 residues ahead of where the CDR3 ends, so the germline J gene completes it. The chain is built from TRBV5-1 and TRBJ2-7; D uncertain. V lost 6 bases to trimming and J lost 1 base, with 5 bases between them. Germline loops: CDR1 SGHRS, CDR2 YFSETQ. The CDR3 runs to 11 residues. CDR3 sequence: CASILSYEQYF. The covered CDR3 bases are TGCGCCAGCATCCTTTCCTACGAG.

This clone was detected many times. The missing CDR3 end, 3 residues past where the read stops, is filled in from the germline J gene. The chain combines TRBV5-4 with TRBJ2-7; 7 nucleotides align to TRBD1. V lost 1 base, J lost 5 bases, and 9 bases stayed unmatched. The length of the CDR3 is 15 residues. Germline V gene sequence: CDR1 SGHNT, CDR2 YYREEE (reference sequence). CDR3 bases read: TGTGCCAGCAGCTTGCCGGGACAGCGGTCCCACGAG. Its translation is CASSLPGQRSHE. The full CDR3 protein is CASSLPGQRSHEQYF.

At least ten counts were recorded for this clone. The read falls 3 residues short of the CDR3 end, and the missing part is taken from the germline J gene. The chain joins TRBV20-1 to TRBJ2-5; no clear D. Germline V gene data show CDR1 as DFQATT and CDR2 as SNEGSKA (reference sequence). V was shortened by 4 bases and J by 4 bases, with 7 bases between the two germline ends. CDR3 length: 11 residues. The covered CDR3 bases are TGCAGTGCTACTGTCGGAGAGACC. The encoded protein is CSATVGET. From start to end, the CDR3 is CSATVGETQYF.

With respect to this clone: At one end, the junction sequence differs from germline, possibly due to a read error. The sequenced fragment ends 3 residues before the CDR3 boundary, so the rest is inferred from the germline J gene. The gene calls are TRBV20-1 and TRBJ2-1; D is uncertain. The germline V gene encodes CDR1 DFQATT and CDR2 SNEGSKA (reference sequence). The CDR3 is made up of 15 amino acids. The CDR3: CGARDLSRSYNEQFF. Partial CDR3 DNA: TGCGGTGCTAGAGATCTCTCGCGGTCCTACAATGAG.

This clone was seen ten or more times. The missing CDR3 end, 3 residues past where the read stops, is filled in from the germline J gene. This rearrangement joins TRBV9 to TRBJ2-5; 11 nucleotides match TRBD2. Germline CDR1 SGDLS, CDR2 YYNGEE. The CDR3 is 16 amino acids. Unmatched junction bases numbered 10, after V lost 4 bases and J lost 5 bases. The CDR3 protein is CASSPRSGGAEETQYF. Partial CDR3 DNA: TGTGCCAGCAGCCCTCGTAGCGGGGGGGCGGAGGAGACC.

The sample holds many counts of this clone. The CDR3 end is not reached by the read, which stops 3 residues before it; the germline J gene fills it in. This chain uses TRBV2 with TRBJ1-2, with TRBD1 matching 9 bases. Germline CDR1 SNHLY, CDR2 FYNNEI. J was trimmed by 1 base and V by 4 bases; bases with no gene match: 16. The CDR3 runs to 19 residues. The CDR3: CASSVLRAWDREHNYGYTF. CDR3 DNA (partial): TGTGCCAGCAGTGTCCTCAGGGCCTGGGACAGGGAGCATAACTATGGC.

This clone was counted ten times or more. Read sequence stops 3 residues before the CDR3 end, and the germline J gene provides the missing end. The J gene is TRBJ1-2, the V gene TRBV6-2 or TRBV6-3; D may be TRBD1 (6 bases). Germline values: CDR1 MNHEY, CDR2 SVGEGT. The CDR3 contains 14 residues. V was clipped by 6 bases and J by 3 bases, with 14 bases between them. The CDR3 is CASRPGHSDYGYTF. The part of the CDR3 DNA that was read is TGTGCCAGCAGGCCGGGACATTCCGACTATGGC.

This clone showed up many times. The sequence runs out 3 residues before the end of the CDR3; the remainder is reconstructed from the germline J gene. The chain is built from TRBV5-6 and TRBJ1-5; D ambiguous. V gave up 4 bases and J gave up 7 bases, with 9 bases separating them. The CDR3 length is 12 residues. Per the germline V gene, CDR1 is SGHDT and CDR2 is YYEEEE. The sequenced CDR3 bases are TGTGCCAGCAGCCACCCAGGCCAGCCC. Translated, it gives CASSHPGQP. The full CDR3 reads CASSHPGQPQHF.

In this sample, this clone turned up many times. The CDR3 end is not reached by the read, which stops 3 residues before it; the germline J gene fills it in. This chain uses TRBV4-1 with TRBJ1-1; 10 bases line up with TRBD1. Trimming at V came to 4 bases and at J to 5 bases, leaving 10 bases not matched to a gene. The CDR3 extends over 16 amino acids. Germline-derived CDR1 and CDR2 are MGHRA and YSYEKL. CDR3 region: CASSPSTGTGDTEAFF. The sequenced CDR3 bases are TGCGCCAGCAGCCCCTCAACCGGGACAGGGGATACTGAA.